The rows below give T cell receptor beta chains drawn from one sample of a study of T-cell memory formation after mild COVID-19. TCRdb ran MiXCR on the 5' RACE reads and lists one entry per CDR3 protein. The sample holds under 550,000 distinct CDR3 sequences; roughly 18% are singletons and the top ten take 20% to 25%. Sequenced material: PBMCs or a T cell subset sorted from them (not recorded which). These receptors all come from a man younger than 35 who had mild COVID-19 (a few samples of this study predate the infection). Cell type and time point are not known. CDR3s include the opening cysteine and the closing phenylalanine or tryptophan. The D gene is left open where the match is weak. Clone size is shown for a subset of rows, as once, few, many or a class of expanded clone.

D	V	size	J	CDR3	DNA
.	TRBV7-2	many	TRBJ2-3	CASSPQGHPYDTQYF	TGTGCCAGCAGCCCGCAGGGACACCCGTATGATACGCAGTATTTT
TRBD2	TRBV9	.	TRBJ2-1	CASSVGYSVGPSGQFF	TGTGCCAGCAGCGTAGGGTACTCCGTGGGCCCTAGCGGGCAGTTCTTC
TRBD1	TRBV7-6	once	TRBJ1-1	CASSSGTGPEAFF	TGTGCCAGCAGCTCCGGGACAGGGCCTGAAGCTTTCTTT
TRBD1	TRBV6-6	few	TRBJ1-5	CASSDPGTGNQPQHF	TGTGCCAGCAGTGACCCAGGGACAGGCAATCAGCCCCAGCATTTT
.	TRBV24-1	.	TRBJ2-5	CATSGTAGETQYF	TGTGCCACCAGCGGGACAGCGGGGGAGACCCAGTACTTC
.	TRBV20-1	few	TRBJ2-3	CSASQASTDTQYF	TGCAGTGCTAGTCAGGCGTCCACAGATACGCAGTATTTT
.	TRBV7-2	.	TRBJ1-2	CASRRGEDGPYGYTF	TGTGCCAGCAGGCGGGGGGAGGACGGCCCCTATGGCTACACCTTC
.	TRBV7-3	.	TRBJ2-1	CASSSGGLQAGEQFF	TGTGCCAGCAGCTCCGGGGGGCTGCAGGCCGGTGAGCAGTTCTTC
.	TRBV24-1	.	TRBJ2-1	CATSDLESTHRQFF	TGTGCCACCAGTGACCTCGAGAGCACCCATAGGCAGTTCTTC
TRBD2	TRBV27	few	TRBJ2-1	CASSLYGGASHEQFF	TGTGCCAGCAGTTTATACGGGGGGGCAAGCCATGAGCAGTTCTTC
.	TRBV12-3/TRBV12-4	many	TRBJ1-1	CASSQVWQRDTEAFF	TGTGCCAGCAGTCAGGTATGGCAGCGCGACACTGAAGCTTTCTTT
.	TRBV12-3/TRBV12-4	.	TRBJ2-5	CASSPADSETQYF	TGTGCCAGCAGCCCCGCGGACAGCGAGACCCAGTACTTC
.	TRBV6-2/TRBV6-3	.	TRBJ2-1	CASTDILENEQFF	TGTGCCAGCACCGACATACTAGAAAATGAGCAGTTCTTC
TRBD2	TRBV24-1	few	TRBJ2-1	CATSDSLADSYNEQFF	TGTGCCACCAGTGATTCTCTAGCGGACTCCTACAATGAGCAGTTCTTC
.	TRBV11-2	.	TRBJ2-3	CASTSGGGASTDTQYF	TGTGCCAGCACCAGTGGAGGGGGGGCCTCCACAGATACGCAGTATTTT
.	TRBV20-1	.	TRBJ1-2	CSAPDGYGYTF	TGCAGTGCTCCCGACGGCTATGGCTACACCTTC
TRBD1	TRBV5-1	many	TRBJ2-6	CASSLVWDRHSGANVLTF	TGCGCCAGCAGCTTGGTGTGGGACAGGCACTCTGGGGCCAACGTCCTGACTTTC
.	TRBV5-1	few	TRBJ1-1	CASSLRGREVGEAFF	TGCGCCAGCAGCTTGCGGGGCAGGGAAGTGGGTGAAGCTTTCTTT
.	TRBV5-1	.	TRBJ1-1	CASSLVSGSTEAFF	TGCGCCAGCAGCTTGGTATCCGGGAGCACGGAAGCTTTCTTT
TRBD1	TRBV6-5	few	TRBJ1-1	CASSYRGTGQNTEAFF	TGTGCCAGCAGTTACCGAGGGACAGGACAAAACACTGAAGCTTTCTTT
.	TRBV19	.	TRBJ2-3	CASLSTGTDTQYF	TGTGCCAGTCTTTCCACGGGTACAGATACGCAGTATTTT
.	TRBV20-1	few	TRBJ2-5	CSASGTEETQYF	TGCAGTGCCAGCGGGACAGAAGAGACCCAGTACTTC
.	TRBV14	.	TRBJ1-1	CASTANRLMAEAFF	TGTGCCAGCACCGCGAATAGACTTATGGCTGAAGCTTTCTTT
.	TRBV29-1	.	TRBJ1-1	CSVGHGNTEAFF	TGCAGCGTTGGACACGGAAACACTGAAGCTTTCTTT
TRBD1	TRBV6-5	few	TRBJ1-1	CASSFTGGGSTEAFF	TGTGCCAGCAGTTTTACAGGGGGCGGGAGCACTGAAGCTTTCTTT
.	TRBV5-1	many	TRBJ1-2	CASSLDRVNYGYTF	TGCGCCAGCAGCTTGGACAGGGTCAACTATGGCTACACCTTC
.	TRBV12-3/TRBV12-4	.	TRBJ1-3	CASSPLGGTIYF	TGTGCCAGCAGCCCTTTGGGGGGCACCATATATTTT
.	TRBV7-6	few	TRBJ2-7	CASSLAKGTIYEQYF	TGTGCCAGCAGCTTAGCGAAAGGGACGATCTACGAGCAGTACTTC
TRBD2	TRBV4-2	.	TRBJ2-5	CASSQGVQRGHQETQYF	TGTGCCAGCAGCCAGGGGGTCCAGCGGGGGCACCAAGAGACCCAGTACTTC
.	TRBV6-5	.	TRBJ2-7	CASSALGWQYF	TGTGCCAGCAGTGCCCTGGGGTGGCAGTACTTC
TRBD1	TRBV6-5	once	TRBJ2-7	CASSQQGQRSYEQYF	TGTGCCAGCAGTCAACAGGGACAGCGCTCCTACGAGCAGTACTTC
.	TRBV5-1	few	TRBJ1-2	CASSFGTGVYGYTF	TGCGCCAGCAGTTTTGGGACGGGTGTCTATGGCTACACCTTC
.	TRBV11-2	few	TRBJ2-5	CASSFQASGETQYF	TGTGCCAGCAGCTTTCAAGCGTCAGGCGAGACCCAGTACTTC
TRBD2	TRBV12-3/TRBV12-4	few	TRBJ2-3	CASSLRRGYTDTQYF	TGTGCCAGCAGTTTGAGGCGGGGGTACACAGATACGCAGTATTTT
TRBD2	TRBV7-3	few	TRBJ2-1	CASSPAGGLPGNEQFF	TGTGCCAGCAGCCCAGCGGGGGGACTCCCTGGGAATGAGCAGTTCTTC
.	TRBV27	.	TRBJ2-1	CASSDQGRNEQFF	TGTGCCAGCAGTGATCAGGGTAGGAATGAGCAGTTCTTC
.	TRBV3-1	few	TRBJ2-1	CASSHLRGGEQFF	TGTGCCAGCAGCCACCTCAGGGGTGGCGAGCAGTTCTTC
.	TRBV29-1	few	TRBJ2-7	CSVKAAWSYEQYF	TGCAGCGTAAAAGCGGCGTGGTCCTACGAGCAGTACTTC
.	TRBV2	many	TRBJ2-6	CASSRDNSGANVLTF	TGTGCCAGCAGCCGGGACAACTCTGGGGCCAACGTCCTGACTTTC
TRBD1	TRBV12-3/TRBV12-4	.	TRBJ2-7	CASSRNRGVSYEQYF	TGTGCCAGCAGCAGAAACAGGGGAGTCTCCTACGAGCAGTACTTC
TRBD1	TRBV12-3/TRBV12-4	.	TRBJ2-1	CASSLRQGAENEQFF	TGTGCCAGCTCCCTCCGGCAGGGGGCGGAAAATGAGCAGTTCTTC
.	TRBV6-1	few	TRBJ1-5	CASRDLNQPQHF	TGTGCCAGCAGGGATCTCAATCAGCCCCAGCATTTT
TRBD1	TRBV7-6	.	TRBJ2-1	CASSATGYNEQFF	TGTGCCAGCAGCGCGACAGGGTACAATGAGCAGTTCTTC
.	TRBV3-1	few	TRBJ1-6	CASRWGNNSPLHF	TGTGCCAGCCGTTGGGGCAATAATTCACCCCTCCACTTT